This is a list of T cell receptor beta chains from one sample in a study of blood T cell repertoires in COVID-19. Generated by immunoSEQ multiplex PCR, the TCRdb table keeps only in-frame clones and is missing some. This table has roughly 320,000 clones, about nine tenths appearing once. Source material: PBMCs or T cells enriched from blood (not recorded which). These receptors were taken from a man aged 25 to 40 who had recovered from COVID-19. The CDR3 runs from the conserved cysteine through the conserved F or W. The D gene is left open where the match is weak. Clone sizes are given selectively: once, few, many, or a class where the clone is expanded.

J	V	D	size	DNA	CDR3
TRBJ1-2	TRBV24-1	TRBD1	few	TGTGCCACCAGTGATTCGGGACAGGGGGCAGCTGGCTACACCTTC	CATSDSGQGAAGYTF
TRBJ1-1	TRBV7-9	TRBD1	NA	TGTGCCAGCAGCTTACTCGACAGGGTAGACGCTGAAGCTTTCTTT	CASSLLDRVDAEAFF
TRBJ1-1	TRBV5-1	NA	NA	TGCGCCAGCAGCCCCATAGCGGGGTCAGGCACTGAAGCTTTCTTT	CASSPIAGSGTEAFF
TRBJ2-5	TRBV7-9	TRBD1	NA	TGTGCCAGCAGCTTTAGGGGGACAGGGGGAGAGACCCAGTACTTC	CASSFRGTGGETQYF
TRBJ2-7	TRBV10-2	TRBD1	NA	TGCGCCAGCAGTGATGGGACAGGGGGCAGGCACGAGCAGTACTTC	CASSDGTGGRHEQYF
TRBJ2-7	TRBV5-1	TRBD2	NA	TGCGCCAGCAGCTTGGGGGGAGGGGACGAGCAGTACTTC	CASSLGGGDEQYF
TRBJ1-2	TRBV29-1	NA	NA	TGCAGCGGTGGAGGCACACGGCAGGGGAATGGCTACACCTTC	CSGGGTRQGNGYTF
TRBJ2-5	TRBV3-1/TRBV3-2	NA	NA	TGTGCCAGCAGTCTCCTGGGAGCAGCAACTCAAGAGACCCAGTACTTC	CASSLLGAATQETQYF
TRBJ2-3	TRBV18	TRBD2	NA	TGTGCCAGCTCACCACCGTCTAGCGGAAGCACAGATACGCAGTATTTT	CASSPPSSGSTDTQYF
TRBJ2-4	TRBV18	TRBD1	NA	TGTGCCAGCTCACCACTCGTTGGGACAGGAGCCAAAAACATTCAGTACTTC	CASSPLVGTGAKNIQYF